Listed here is a single TCR beta chain. The CDR3 is 13 amino acids. V lost 3 bases and J lost 5; bases outside the gene matches: 6. The V gene's germline CDR1 is SQVTM and CDR2 ANQGSEA. The data derive from a study of CD8 T cells in Susac syndrome. Random hexamers were used to reverse transcribe about 0.45 to 1 ug of RNA. Each CDR3 protein gets one entry after TCRdb re-called the immunoSEQ multiplex PCR reads with MiXCR. This table has under 200,000 distinct CDR3 sequences, 90% to 95% appearing once. The receptor's source is a human donor with Susac syndrome. The material sequenced was CD4+ T cells from PBMCs. The chain carries TRBV29-1 and TRBJ2-5; 7 nucleotides agree with TRBD1. CDR3 amino acids: CSVDPDRRETQYF. The CDR3 bases are TGCAGCGTTGACCCGGACAGGCGCGAGACCCAGTACTTC. The whole variable domain, filled in from reference TRBV29-1 and TRBJ2-5, reads SAVISQKPSRDICQRGTSLTIQCQVDSQVTMMFWYRQQPGQSLTLIATANQGSEATYESGFVIDKFPISRPNLTFSTLTVSNMSPEDSSIYLCSVDPDRRETQYFGPGTRLLVL.